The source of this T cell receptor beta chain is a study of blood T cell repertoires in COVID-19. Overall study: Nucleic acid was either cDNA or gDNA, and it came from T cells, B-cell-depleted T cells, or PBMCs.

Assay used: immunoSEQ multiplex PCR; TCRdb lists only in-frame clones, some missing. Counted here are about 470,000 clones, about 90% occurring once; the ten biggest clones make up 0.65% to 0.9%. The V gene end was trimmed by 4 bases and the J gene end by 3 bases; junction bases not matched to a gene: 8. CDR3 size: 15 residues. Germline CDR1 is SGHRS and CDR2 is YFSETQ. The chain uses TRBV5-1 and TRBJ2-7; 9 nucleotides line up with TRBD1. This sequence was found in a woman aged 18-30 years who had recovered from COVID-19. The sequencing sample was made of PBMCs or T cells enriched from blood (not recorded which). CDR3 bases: TGCGCCAGCAGCGTGGGACAGGGCGCTTTCTACGAGCAGTACTTC. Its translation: CASSVGQGAFYEQYF.